The next 24 T cell receptor beta chains were all read from a single sample in a study of blood T cell repertoires in COVID-19. Method: immunoSEQ multiplex PCR; TCRdb's copy keeps in-frame clones and lacks some. The top ten hold roughly 19% of the sample, which has approximately 89,000 clones, around 80% seen once. Source material: peripheral blood. These receptors were collected from a human donor in a cohort sampled during active COVID-19.

As regards this clone: The junction shows a germline mismatch at one end, possibly a read error. The V call is TRBV6-1, the J call TRBJ2-7; TRBD1 matches 11 bases. The CDR3 extends over 16 amino acids. The germline CDR1 and CDR2 sequences are MNHNS and SASEGT. CDR3: CASREVTGQGAYEQYF. The CDR3 coding sequence is TGTGCCAGCAGGGAAGTGACGGGACAGGGGGCCTACGAGCAGTACTTC.

The rearrangement links TRBV6-4 to TRBJ1-1; TRBD1 matches at 8 bases. The V gene end was trimmed by 3 bases and the J gene end by 4 bases; junction bases not matched to a gene: 4. The germline gives CDR1 MRHNA, CDR2 SNTAGT. The CDR3 loop spans 14 amino acids. CDR3 sequence (DNA): TGTGCCAGCAGTGAGACAGGGGCCTTCACTGAAGCTTTCTTT. Encoded protein: CASSETGAFTEAFF.

The chain links TRBV4-1 to TRBJ2-7; tentative D call: TRBD1 (5 bases). Germline V gene sequence: CDR1 MGHRA, CDR2 YSYEKL. CDR3 length: 13 residues. Trimming removed 1 base at V and 7 bases at J, with 11 bases between. The DNA of the CDR3 is TGCGCCAGCAGCCAAGGGGGCAGCTGGGAGCAGTACTTC. Translated, it gives CASSQGGSWEQYF.

In its sample, this clone was seen a few times. The chain uses TRBV28 and TRBJ2-5, with 11 bases lining up with TRBD1. In germline, CDR1 is MDHEN, CDR2 SYDVKM. CDR3 length: 12 amino acids. Losses at the gene ends were 8 bases for V and 7 bases for J; bases not matched to a gene: 3. As DNA, the CDR3 is TGTGCCAGCTGCGGGACAGGGGGGACCCAGTACTTC. It translates to CASCGTGGTQYF.

The chain employs TRBV6-5 and TRBJ2-7, with 7 positions matching TRBD1. Trimming cost V 0 bases and J 7 bases; bases outside gene matches: 3. Germline CDR1 and CDR2: MNHEY and SVGAGI. The CDR3 totals 13 residues. The CDR3 reads CASSYSRGREQYF. The CDR3 DNA reads TGTGCCAGCAGTTACTCGAGGGGGCGGGAGCAGTACTTC.

The CDR3 nucleotides read TGTGCCAGCAGTACGACAGGGGCTGGGGCCAACGTCCTGACTTTC. Its translation is CASSTTGAGANVLTF. The rearrangement uses TRBV28 and TRBJ2-6; 8 nucleotides align to TRBD1. CDR1 and CDR2 (germline): MDHEN, SYDVKM. The J segment lost 2 bases and the V segment lost 5 bases, leaving 2 bases of the junction unmatched. The CDR3 spans 15 residues.

The rearrangement links TRBV7-2 to TRBJ1-3; a possible D gene is TRBD1 (6 bases). Trimming left V 10 bases short and J 7 bases short, with 17 bases between. The CDR3 is 13 residues long. Germline V gene lookup returns CDR1 SGHTA and CDR2 FQGNSA. The CDR3 is CATSPRGGNTIYF. In DNA form, the CDR3 reads TGTGCCACCTCGCCCAGGGGAGGGAACACCATATATTTT.

The gene calls are TRBV7-9 and TRBJ2-7; weak D call: TRBD2 (6 bases). The length of the CDR3 is 12 residues. Trimming removed 4 bases from V and 13 bases from J, with 17 bases in between. In germline, CDR1 is SEHNR, CDR2 FQNEAQ (reference sequence). CDR3 sequence reads: CASSSGTEDAYF. The CDR3 DNA reads TGTGCCAGCAGCTCCGGGACTGAAGATGCATACTTC.

Written as DNA, the CDR3 is TGTGCCAGTTCCACAGGCCAGTCTGTCTATGGCTACACCTTC. This gives the protein CASSTGQSVYGYTF. V usage is TRBV28 and J usage is TRBJ1-2; maybe TRBD1 (5 bases). Germline lookup yields CDR1 MDHEN and CDR2 SYDVKM. Trimming removed 9 bases from V and 4 bases from J, with 18 bases in between. The CDR3 contains 14 residues.

The chain links TRBV11-1 to TRBJ1-6; tentatively, D is TRBD1 (5 bases). This CDR3 region has 15 residues. The V and J ends lost 5 bases and 4 bases respectively, with 12 bases between them. Per the germline V gene, CDR1 is SGHAT and CDR2 is FQDESV (reference sequence). In nucleotides, the CDR3 is TGTGCCAGCAGCCCGACCGGGACTTATAATTCACCCCTCCACTTT. Protein: CASSPTGTYNSPLHF.

The chain is built from TRBV30 and TRBJ2-1, with a tentative D call TRBD2 (5 bases). This CDR3 is built from 11 residues. Trimming stripped 5 bases from V and 6 bases from J, with 8 bases between. The germline CDR1 and CDR2 sequences are GTSNPN and SVGIG (reference sequence). CDR3 loop: CAWDRGNEQFF. CDR3 nucleotide sequence: TGTGCCTGGGACCGGGGCAATGAGCAGTTCTTC.

V gene TRBV29-1 combines with J gene TRBJ2-1, with D unresolved. CDR1 is SQVTM and CDR2 is ANQGSEA in the germline V gene. The V and J ends lost 0 bases and 7 bases respectively, with 7 bases between them. The CDR3 totals 12 residues. CDR3 region: CSVEEGRNEQFF. CDR3 sequence (DNA): TGCAGCGTTGAAGAAGGCAGGAATGAGCAGTTCTTC.

The rearrangement uses TRBV28 and TRBJ2-7; perhaps TRBD2 as D (5 bases). V gave up 5 bases and J gave up 0 bases, with 14 bases separating them. The CDR3 is made up of 15 amino acids. CDR1 and CDR2 (germline): MDHEN, SYDVKM. In DNA, the CDR3 is TGTGCCAGCAGTGGATTCGGGGTCAGCTCCTACGAGCAGTACTTC. Protein sequence: CASSGFGVSSYEQYF.

The genes are TRBV15 and TRBJ2-7; D possibly corresponds to TRBD2 (7 bases). CDR3 length: 14 amino acids. Looked up from germline, CDR1 is LNHNV and CDR2 is YYDKDF (reference sequence). V was shortened by 3 bases and J by 6 bases, with 15 bases between the two germline ends. As DNA, the CDR3 is TGTGCCACCAGCAGGGACAGCGGGGTCGTCGAGCAGTACTTC. Protein: CATSRDSGVVEQYF.

This clone was observed a handful of times. The chain combines TRBV10-3 with TRBJ1-6; D gene uncertain. Germline V gene sequence: CDR1 ENHRY, CDR2 SYGVKD. The CDR3 is made up of 14 amino acids. Trimming cost V 4 bases and J 9 bases, with 13 bases left between them. Here the CDR3 DNA reads TGTGCCATCAGTGGTGGTACGACGGGTTCACCCCTCCACTTT. Its translation is CAISGGTTGSPLHF.

This clone occurred once. This chain links TRBV5-8 with TRBJ1-5, with unresolved D. CDR1 is SGHTS, CDR2 YDEGEE, per germline. V was shortened by 6 bases and J by 7 bases, with 17 bases between the two germline ends. The CDR3 has 14 amino acids. The CDR3 is CASNPRESGQPQHF. The CDR3 DNA reads as TGTGCCAGCAACCCCCGAGAGAGCGGACAGCCCCAGCATTTT.

The chain joins TRBV5-6 to TRBJ1-2; perhaps TRBD1 as D (5 bases). CDR1 is SGHDT and CDR2 is YYEEEE in the germline V gene. V was clipped by 6 bases and J by 4 bases, with 13 bases between them. The CDR3 runs to 13 residues. The CDR3 coding sequence is TGTGCCAGCACCCTCCAGGGAGGCTATGGCTACACCTTC. This codes for CASTLQGGYGYTF.

V and J are TRBV30 and TRBJ1-5; tentatively, D is TRBD1 (5 bases). Trimming pared 3 bases from V and 0 bases from J, leaving 15 bases between. This CDR3 contains 16 residues. From germline, CDR1 is GTSNPN and CDR2 SVGIG (reference sequence). The CDR3 DNA sequence: TGTGCCTGGAGGCAGGGCGGGATTTATAGCAATCAGCCCCAGCATTTT. It is translated as CAWRQGGIYSNQPQHF. Combining the CDR3 with reference TRBV30 and TRBJ1-5 gives the whole variable domain SQTIHQWPATLVQPVGSPLSLECTVEGTSNPNLYWYRQAAGRGLQLLFYSVGIGQISSEVPQNLSASRPQDRQFILSSKKLLLSDSGFYLCAWRQGGIYSNQPQHFGDGTRLSIL.

The chain joins TRBV28 to TRBJ2-7; unclear D gene. Between the trimmed V and J ends, which lost 6 bases and 2 bases, there was a span of 14 bases. The CDR3 loop spans 14 amino acids. CDR1 is MDHEN, CDR2 SYDVKM, per germline. The CDR3 DNA is TGTGCCAGCAGGAGGTCCCGCGGAACCTACGAGCAGTACTTC. Encoded protein: CASRRSRGTYEQYF.

This chain links TRBV6-5 with TRBJ2-7; 7 nucleotides agree with TRBD1. The CDR3 runs 14 residues. Germline lookup yields CDR1 MNHEY and CDR2 SVGAGI. J gave up 4 bases and V 6 bases, and 9 bases lay outside the gene matches. Written as DNA, the CDR3 is TGTGCCAGCAGAGCGACAGGGAAAGAGTACGAGCAGTACTTC. Its protein product is CASRATGKEYEQYF.

This chain links TRBV2 with TRBJ1-4; 11 bases map to TRBD1. Looked up from germline, CDR1 is SNHLY and CDR2 is FYNNEI. CDR3 length: 19 amino acids. J was trimmed by 0 bases and V by 1 base; bases with no gene match: 7. The CDR3 DNA is TGTGCCAGCAGTGAAGGCCGGACAGGGGGCTTTTCAACTAATGAAAAACTGTTTTTT. Amino acids: CASSEGRTGGFSTNEKLFF.

This clone was recorded once. The chain has TRBV1 and TRBJ2-7; the table's D call of TRBD2 was not tested on the DNA. TRBV1 is marked as a pseudogene. The CDR3 consists of 18 residues. CDR3: CTSSQPGLAGGLSYEQYF. CDR3 DNA sequence: TGCACCAGCAGCCAACCGGGACTAGCGGGAGGTTTATCGTACGAGCAGTACTTC.

The chain is built from TRBV11-2 and TRBJ1-3; D remains unclear. CDR1 SGHAT and CDR2 FQNNGV come from the germline V gene. V lost 5 bases and J 0 bases, leaving 23 bases between the germline ends. This CDR3 comprises 19 residues. CDR3 sequence reads: CASSPRGQGLRYSGNTIYF. The CDR3 coding sequence is TGTGCCAGCAGCCCTAGAGGGCAAGGATTACGGTACTCTGGAAACACCATATATTTT.

The rearrangement uses TRBV2 and TRBJ2-3, with a possible D match to TRBD2 (5 bases). CDR3 size: 15 residues. The germline gives CDR1 SNHLY, CDR2 FYNNEI. V lost 4 bases and J lost 0, with 11 bases in between. CDR3 coding DNA: TGTGCCAGCAGTGTCTCGACGGGAAGCACAGATACGCAGTATTTT. Translating gives CASSVSTGSTDTQYF.